A selection of T cell receptor beta chains follows, all from one sample in a study of blood T cell repertoires in COVID-19. Libraries were prepared by immunoSEQ multiplex PCR; TCRdb keeps only in-frame clonotypes and omits some of them. The table has under 300,000 clones, 80% to 95% seen once. What was sequenced was peripheral blood. These receptor sequences come from a man aged 30-40 years with COVID-19, enrolled during active disease. The CDR3 runs from the conserved cysteine through the conserved F or W. A D gene is named only where the DNA matches it firmly. Not all rows give a size; the values are once, few, many and, for expanded clones, a class.

>TRBV25-1|.|TRBJ1-1|13|TRBD1
TGTGCCAGCTCAGACAGGGGAGGAACTGAAGCTTTCTTT
CASSDRGGTEAFF
>TRBV21-1|.|TRBJ2-1|13|.
TGTGCCAGCAGCAAAGATTCGGGGGACTCCCAGTTCTTC
CASSKDSGDSQFF
>TRBV7-9|.|TRBJ1-2|13|.
TGTGCCAGCAGCTTAGTGGCTGCCTATGGCTACACCTTC
CASSLVAAYGYTF
>TRBV19|.|TRBJ1-5|16|TRBD1
TGTGCCAGTACATGGACAGGGGCCTTTAACAATCAGCCCCAGCATTTT
CASTWTGAFNNQPQHF
>TRBV5-6|.|TRBJ1-3|17|.
TGTGCCAGCAGCTACCTGACCCTTCCGGGCTCTGGAAACACCATATATTTT
CASSYLTLPGSGNTIYF
>TRBV30|.|TRBJ2-1|12|.
TGTGCCTGGGTTACAGATTACAATGAGCAGTTCTTC
CAWVTDYNEQFF
>TRBV18|.|TRBJ2-1|14|TRBD2
TGTGCCAGCTCACCTAGCGGGGGTTCTTGGGAGCAGTTCTTC
CASSPSGGSWEQFF
>TRBV11-2|.|TRBJ2-3|16|.
TGTGCCAGCAGCTTAGGTACAGGGCTTAGTGATGATACGCAGTATTTT
CASSLGTGLSDDTQYF
>TRBV5-4|.|TRBJ1-2|15|TRBD1
TGTGCCAGCAGCGAACCGGGACAGGGAGGCTATGGCTACACCTTC
CASSEPGQGGYGYTF
>TRBV19|once|TRBJ1-2|11|.
TGTGCCAGTAGTTCAGGGATTGGCTACACCTTC
CASSSGIGYTF
>TRBV6-1|.|TRBJ1-5|14|.
TGTGCCAGCAGTGAAACAGGGAGTAATCAGCCCCAGCATTTT
CASSETGSNQPQHF
>TRBV29-1|.|TRBJ1-3|13|TRBD1
TGCAGCGTTGGACAGGGTTCTGGAAACACCATATATTTT
CSVGQGSGNTIYF
>TRBV2|.|TRBJ2-7|13|TRBD1
TGTGCCAGCAGAGGACAGGGTCCCTACGAGCAGTACTTC
CASRGQGPYEQYF
>TRBV5-4|.|TRBJ2-1|16|TRBD2
TGTGCCAGCAGCTTGGGCGGGGGACTGGAGATCAATGAGCAGTTCTTC
CASSLGGGLEINEQFF
>TRBV7-9|once|TRBJ1-2|15|TRBD1
TGTGCCAGCAGCTTAGCGGGACAGGAGAACTATGGCTACACCTTC
CASSLAGQENYGYTF
>TRBV5-1|.|TRBJ2-2|13|.
TGCGCCAGCAGCTTCAGGAACACCGGGGAGCTGTTTTTT
CASSFRNTGELFF
>TRBV21-1|.|TRBJ1-1|20|.
TGTGCCAGCAGCAAACCACCCAAGCTCAGGGAAAAGCCCTTGAACACTGAAGCTTTCTTT
CASSKPPKLREKPLNTEAFF
>TRBV6-5|.|TRBJ1-4|11|.
TGTGCCAGCGGCCAGGGTGAAAAACTGTTTTTT
CASGQGEKLFF
>TRBV19|.|TRBJ1-1|14|.
TGTGCCAGTAGTAATCGACAGCCCAACACTGAAGCTTTCTTT
CASSNRQPNTEAFF
>TRBV2|once|TRBJ1-2|14|.
TGTGCCAGCCGGGTCGACGGATCTAACTATGGCTACACCTTC
CASRVDGSNYGYTF
>TRBV19|.|TRBJ2-2|14|.
TGTGCCAGTAGTACCACACCGAACACCGGGGAGCTGTTTTTT
CASSTTPNTGELFF
>TRBV30|.|TRBJ2-2|15|TRBD1
TGTGCCTGGAATCCGGGACAGACAAACACCGGGGAGCTGTTTTTT
CAWNPGQTNTGELFF
>TRBV3-1/TRBV3-2|once|TRBJ2-7|14|TRBD1
TGTGCCAGCAGCCAAGAGGGACAGACCTACGAGCAGTACTTC
CASSQEGQTYEQYF
>TRBV5-1|.|TRBJ2-3|15|TRBD2
TGCGCCAGCAGCCTAGCGGGGAAAAGCACAGATACGCAGTATTTT
CASSLAGKSTDTQYF